Included here is one T cell receptor (beta chain) sequence, with context. Its antigen is undetermined. This CDR3 has 16 amino acids. Germline CDR1 SEHNR, CDR2 FQNEAQ (reference sequence). V dropped 5 bases and J dropped 6; count of bases not matched to a gene: 13. This entry is derived from a study of early T cells in non-severe SARS-CoV-2 infection. Overall study findings and caveats: Anti-spike CD8 responses were favored in VDJdb matching, and private and CD4 specificities were missed.

MiXCR was run by TCRdb on the 5' RACE reads, yielding one entry per CDR3 protein. The sample lists roughly 61,000 distinct CDR3 sequences, less than 15% occurring once. This TCR came from an adult who was a healthcare worker with PCR-confirmed SARS-CoV-2 infection or an uninfected control (not recorded which). The rearrangement joins TRBV7-9 to TRBJ2-7; TRBD2 agrees at 10 bases. The sample in question was whole blood, obtained at baseline. The CDR3 coding sequence is TGTGCCAGCAGCGGATGGCCTAGCGGGAGATCGGGCGAGCAGTACTTC. It codes for CASSGWPSGRSGEQYF.